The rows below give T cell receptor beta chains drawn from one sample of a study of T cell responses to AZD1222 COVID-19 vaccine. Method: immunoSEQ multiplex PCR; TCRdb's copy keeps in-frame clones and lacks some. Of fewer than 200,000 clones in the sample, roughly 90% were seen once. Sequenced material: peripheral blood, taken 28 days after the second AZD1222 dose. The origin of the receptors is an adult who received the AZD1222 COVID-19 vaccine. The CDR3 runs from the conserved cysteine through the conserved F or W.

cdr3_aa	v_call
CASGTGYTGELFF	TRBV5-1
CASSPRGGANTEAFF	TRBV21-1
CASSYSGRSNTEAFF	TRBV6-2/TRBV6-3
CASSLSGVNEQFF	TRBV7-9
CASSPGLAGRQETQYF	TRBV3-1/TRBV3-2
CASSPSARDRIEAFF	TRBV3-1/TRBV3-2
CACRPDRATNEKLFF	TRBV19
CASTRRGALANYGYTF	TRBV5-6
CASSLAWNTEAFF	TRBV7-9
CASSLGGRPGNEQFF	TRBV11-3
CARRTGKYQPQHF	TRBV30
CASTRGAGDASYNEQFF	TRBV2
CARDQGQNTIYF	TRBV30
CSVEETANEQFF	TRBV29-1
CASSQTTGSVEQYF	TRBV18
CASSPRDRARINTEAFF	TRBV18